This passage covers 14 T cell receptor beta chains from one sample sequenced in a study of T cells in Graves' hyperthyroidism and ophthalmopathy. TCR beta CDR3 regions were amplified from RNA. Carried out on the TCR CDR3, a first-round RT-PCR used the HTBI primer set. TCRdb redid the calling of the multiplex PCR reads with MiXCR, one entry per CDR3 protein. The sample gives hundreds of thousands of distinct CDR3 sequences, around 14% of which show up once; around 9.2% is in the top ten. Sequencing was done on a sample of blood. These receptors were collected from a woman aged 18-29 years with Graves' hyperthyroidism.

Of note for this clonotype: A much larger clone is a single base away; this may be a read error. In this CDR3 the conserved last residue, phenylalanine or tryptophan, is missing, so a read error is likely. The chain employs TRBV7-9 and TRBJ2-7; the D gene is possibly TRBD1 (6 bases). Germline CDR1 SEHNR, CDR2 FQNEAQ (reference sequence). V was clipped by 4 bases and J by 0 bases, with 13 bases between them. The CDR3 contains 15 residues. CDR3 sequence reads: CASSSPGHNSYEQYL. DNA for the CDR3: TGTGCCAGCAGCTCTCCGGGACACAACTCCTACGAGCAGTACCTC.

The table lists this clonotype with many counts. This chain connects TRBV6-1 to TRBJ1-1; D call uncertain. Trimming removed 7 bases from V and 5 bases from J, with 5 bases in between. CDR3 length equals 10 residues. Germline V lookup: CDR1 MNHNS, CDR2 SASEGT. The CDR3 spells CASKQTEAFF. DNA for the CDR3: TGTGCCAGCAAGCAGACTGAAGCTTTCTTT.

There are a few counts of this clonotype. This may arise from a read error, as a much more abundant clone is one base away. The V gene is TRBV11-2, the J gene TRBJ2-5; 10 bases are a match to TRBD2. The CDR3 length is 18 residues. Germline V gives CDR1 SGHAT, CDR2 FQNNGV. V shed 1 base, J shed 4 bases, and the junction held 12 bases outside the gene matches. The CDR3 here is CASSLGPPLAGVLETQYF. CDR3 nucleotides: TGTGCCAGCAGCTTAGGACCCCCCCTAGCGGGAGTACTAGAGACCCAGTACTTC.

This clonotype was seen a few times. This chain connects TRBV20-1 to TRBJ1-2; perhaps TRBD1 as D (6 bases). Germline lookup yields CDR1 DFQATT and CDR2 SNEGSKA (reference sequence). The V gene lost 5 bases and the J gene lost 6 bases, with 28 bases spanning the gap. The CDR3 sequence is 17 residues long. The CDR3 DNA reads as TGCAGTGCTGGGGCTTCCCTGGACAGCCACTACAGCCATGGCTACACCTTC. This codes for CSAGASLDSHYSHGYTF.

This clonotype has ten or more counts. The gene calls are TRBV30 and TRBJ1-2, with D unclear. Germline loops: CDR1 GTSNPN, CDR2 SVGIG (reference sequence). Trimming took off 3 bases at V and 5 bases at J, with 7 bases between the two ends. The CDR3 loop spans 11 amino acids. CDR3 nucleotides: TGTGCCTGGAGCGCCTCATATGGCTACACCTTC. It codes for CAWSASYGYTF.

This clonotype came up many times. This rearrangement joins TRBV7-8 to TRBJ1-2; TRBD1 matches 10 bases. V shed 0 bases and J 0 bases; nucleotides not matched to a gene: 16. From germline, CDR1 is SGHVS and CDR2 FQNEAQ. The CDR3 has 21 residues. The chain's CDR3 is CASSLARSAGTGATANYGYTF. The CDR3 region has the DNA TGTGCCAGCAGCTTAGCGCGTTCCGCCGGGACAGGGGCCACTGCTAACTATGGCTACACCTTC.

This clonotype has at least ten counts. V gene TRBV27 combines with J gene TRBJ1-1; 7 positions match TRBD1. Germline CDR1 reads MNHEY; CDR2 reads SMNVEV (reference sequence). V was pared by 6 bases and J by 1 base, with 5 bases of the junction left unmatched. CDR3 length: 14 amino acids. The CDR3 DNA sequence: TGTGCCAGCAGGTACGGGACAGAGAACACTGAAGCTTTCTTT. Translating gives CASRYGTENTEAFF.

This clonotype was observed a few times. The chain has TRBV7-6 and TRBJ2-3; no clear D. The CDR3 is 17 residues long. Per the germline V gene, CDR1 is SGHVS and CDR2 is FNYEAQ. Between the trimmed V and J ends, which lost 3 bases and 1 base, there was a span of 17 bases. The CDR3 bases are TGTGCCAGCAGCTTTGGGTTTCTAGAAATGGGCACAGATACGCAGTATTTT. Translation gives CASSFGFLEMGTDTQYF.

This clonotype was seen repeatedly, ten times or more. V gene TRBV6-5 combines with J gene TRBJ1-2; maybe TRBD1 (5 bases). The CDR3 runs to 16 residues. CDR1 is MNHEY and CDR2 is SVGAGI in the germline V gene. Deletions cut 2 bases from V and 2 bases from J, with 15 bases between. For the CDR3, the DNA is TGTGCCAGCAGTTACGTTCGGGGGGGAGGGAACTATGGCTACACCTTC. This sequence encodes CASSYVRGGGNYGYTF.

This clonotype appeared many times. The V gene is TRBV28, the J gene TRBJ2-1; either TRBD1 or TRBD2 may supply D (5 bases each). The CDR3 covers 15 residues. The V end was cut by 2 bases, the J end by 4 bases, with 12 bases between. Germline V gene lookup returns CDR1 MDHEN and CDR2 SYDVKM. This chain's CDR3 is CASSLPSRGYNEQFF. CDR3 sequence (DNA): TGTGCCAGCAGTTTACCTTCGAGGGGTTACAATGAGCAGTTCTTC.

In its sample, this clonotype was seen many times. The V and J genes are TRBV27 and TRBJ1-1; 7 nucleotides match TRBD1. The length of the CDR3 is 15 residues. The J segment lost 5 bases and the V segment lost 4 bases, leaving 10 bases of the junction unmatched. In germline, CDR1 is MNHEY, CDR2 SMNVEV (reference sequence). This chain's CDR3 is CASSYSDRRGTEAFF. In nucleotides, the CDR3 is TGTGCCAGCAGTTACTCGGACAGGAGAGGGACTGAAGCTTTCTTT.

This clonotype appeared a few times. V gene TRBV28 combines with J gene TRBJ1-2, with 7 nucleotides matching TRBD1. Germline V gene lookup returns CDR1 MDHEN and CDR2 SYDVKM. The CDR3 covers 15 residues. V gave up 4 bases and J gave up 2 bases; unmatched junction bases: 7. In DNA form, the CDR3 reads TGTGCCAGCAGTTCACAACCGGGACAGAACTATGGCTACACCTTC. It specifies CASSSQPGQNYGYTF.

This clonotype was counted at least ten times. J is TRBJ1-5 and V is TRBV12-3 or TRBV12-4; D is unclear. The V gene lost 6 bases and the J gene lost 0 bases, with 12 bases spanning the gap. This CDR3 spans 15 amino acids. The CDR3: CASRLTENSNQPQHF. In nucleotides, the CDR3 is TGTGCCAGCAGACTTACAGAGAATAGCAATCAGCCCCAGCATTTT.

This clonotype has ten or more counts. The chain has TRBV6-1 and TRBJ2-3; 11 nucleotides agree with TRBD2. The CDR3 totals 17 residues. Per germline, CDR1 MNHNS and CDR2 SASEGT. Trimming cost V 0 bases and J 4 bases; bases outside gene matches: 6. In DNA form, the CDR3 reads TGTGCCAGCAGTGAAGCTAGGGGACTAGCGGTACCAGATACGCAGTATTTT. This translates into CASSEARGLAVPDTQYF.